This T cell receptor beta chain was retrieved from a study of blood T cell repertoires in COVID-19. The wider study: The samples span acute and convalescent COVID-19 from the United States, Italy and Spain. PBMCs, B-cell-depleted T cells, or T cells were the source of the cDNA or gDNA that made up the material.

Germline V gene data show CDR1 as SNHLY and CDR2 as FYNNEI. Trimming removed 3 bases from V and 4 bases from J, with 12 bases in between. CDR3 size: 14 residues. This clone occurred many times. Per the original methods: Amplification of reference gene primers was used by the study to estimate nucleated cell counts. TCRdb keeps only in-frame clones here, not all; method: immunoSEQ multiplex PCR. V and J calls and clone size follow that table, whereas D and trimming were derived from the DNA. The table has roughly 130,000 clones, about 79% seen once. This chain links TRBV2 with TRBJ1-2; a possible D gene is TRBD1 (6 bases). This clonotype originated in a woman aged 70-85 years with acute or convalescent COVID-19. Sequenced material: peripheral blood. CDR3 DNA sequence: TGTGCCAGCAGTGAGATGGACAGACTCTATGGCTACACCTTC. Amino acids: CASSEMDRLYGYTF.